The TCR beta chain under discussion was sequenced for a study of blood T cell repertoires in COVID-19 (dated by TCRdb to 2019 to 2021). About the study as a whole: The collaborator samples originated in the United States, Italy and Spain and spanned the acute and convalescent phases of COVID-19. A freely available public database, intended as a resource for researchers studying the immune response to SARS-CoV-2, is where the repertoires were released. HLA class I and class II types, where available, came from metadata supplied by the sample provider rather than from assay-based typing. The sample metadata nearly always contained a de-identified subject ID, COVID-19 status, age in years and sex. The prospective study material was composed of cDNA or gDNA derived from T cells, B-cell-depleted T cells, or PBMCs. Deeply sampled blood TCRbeta repertoires from subjects exposed to, actively infected with, or recovered from COVID-19 were included in the dataset. The samples were drawn from two sources: the first 160 participants of the ongoing ImmuneRACE study, and 1,000 to 1,500 subjects contributed by 6 global collaborators. Here is what the overall study found, with its caveats: The amount of clinical and demographic metadata varied by source and participant and was provided uncurated.

Worth noting for this clone: Its antigen remains undetermined. Per-nucleotide qualities are absent, and no much larger clonotype sits a single base away.

Its CDR3 holds 15 amino acids, cysteine through phenylalanine. The retained sequence is limited to the CDR3, 45 bases, with the frame set at the first base. V trim: 1 base; J trim: 8 bases; unmatched bases: 5. CDR1 and CDR2 (LGHDT, YNNKEL) derive from the germline V gene (reference sequence). TCRbeta CDR3 regions were amplified from genomic DNA using the immunoSEQ Assay, a bias-controlled multiplex PCR. The study's own analysis went as follows. Nucleated cell counts per sample were estimated from amplification of reference gene primers within the assay. Sequence reads were collapsed and filtered to measure the absolute abundance of every unique TCRbeta CDR3 rearrangement. Productive Simpson clonality was computed per sample as the square root of Simpson's diversity index over productive rearrangements. The table comes from immuneACCESS by way of TCRdb, which keeps in-frame sequences with V and J called. Part of the clones is missing from these tables; in studies checked, under half for an unresolved V gene and the rest for unknown reasons. V and J calls and clone size are given by that table; D and trimming were obtained from the DNA. The sample table shows 220,000 or so clones, and roughly 89% are seen once. About 15% of the sample comes from the top ten.

In the prospective study, participants were roughly 18 to 90 years old, resided in 20 to 30 geographic areas of the United States, and were enrolled through a virtual design. To assign participants to cohorts, the prospective study relied on clinical history that participants themselves reported in a screening survey and a study questionnaire. Exposed participants had been in contact with someone with a PCR-confirmed or clinician-diagnosed COVID-19 case within 2 weeks of study entry. In the prospective study, whole blood, serum and a nasopharyngeal or oropharyngeal swab were collected from each participant by mobile phlebotomists. Prospective study participants could optionally give additional blood draws and questionnaires over an approximately two-month period. Blood samples from the prospective study were shipped frozen or at room temperature prior to DNA extraction.

The TCR originated in a man younger than 45 who had been exposed to COVID-19. The sequence is built from TRBV3-1 (or the pseudogene TRBV3-2) and TRBJ1-4, with 9 bases matching TRBD1. The sequenced material came from PBMCs or T cells enriched from blood (not recorded which). The DNA sequence follows: TGTGCCAGCAGCCAAGGGACAGGGGTAGAGGAAAAACTGTTTTTT. This codes for CASSQGTGVEEKLFF.